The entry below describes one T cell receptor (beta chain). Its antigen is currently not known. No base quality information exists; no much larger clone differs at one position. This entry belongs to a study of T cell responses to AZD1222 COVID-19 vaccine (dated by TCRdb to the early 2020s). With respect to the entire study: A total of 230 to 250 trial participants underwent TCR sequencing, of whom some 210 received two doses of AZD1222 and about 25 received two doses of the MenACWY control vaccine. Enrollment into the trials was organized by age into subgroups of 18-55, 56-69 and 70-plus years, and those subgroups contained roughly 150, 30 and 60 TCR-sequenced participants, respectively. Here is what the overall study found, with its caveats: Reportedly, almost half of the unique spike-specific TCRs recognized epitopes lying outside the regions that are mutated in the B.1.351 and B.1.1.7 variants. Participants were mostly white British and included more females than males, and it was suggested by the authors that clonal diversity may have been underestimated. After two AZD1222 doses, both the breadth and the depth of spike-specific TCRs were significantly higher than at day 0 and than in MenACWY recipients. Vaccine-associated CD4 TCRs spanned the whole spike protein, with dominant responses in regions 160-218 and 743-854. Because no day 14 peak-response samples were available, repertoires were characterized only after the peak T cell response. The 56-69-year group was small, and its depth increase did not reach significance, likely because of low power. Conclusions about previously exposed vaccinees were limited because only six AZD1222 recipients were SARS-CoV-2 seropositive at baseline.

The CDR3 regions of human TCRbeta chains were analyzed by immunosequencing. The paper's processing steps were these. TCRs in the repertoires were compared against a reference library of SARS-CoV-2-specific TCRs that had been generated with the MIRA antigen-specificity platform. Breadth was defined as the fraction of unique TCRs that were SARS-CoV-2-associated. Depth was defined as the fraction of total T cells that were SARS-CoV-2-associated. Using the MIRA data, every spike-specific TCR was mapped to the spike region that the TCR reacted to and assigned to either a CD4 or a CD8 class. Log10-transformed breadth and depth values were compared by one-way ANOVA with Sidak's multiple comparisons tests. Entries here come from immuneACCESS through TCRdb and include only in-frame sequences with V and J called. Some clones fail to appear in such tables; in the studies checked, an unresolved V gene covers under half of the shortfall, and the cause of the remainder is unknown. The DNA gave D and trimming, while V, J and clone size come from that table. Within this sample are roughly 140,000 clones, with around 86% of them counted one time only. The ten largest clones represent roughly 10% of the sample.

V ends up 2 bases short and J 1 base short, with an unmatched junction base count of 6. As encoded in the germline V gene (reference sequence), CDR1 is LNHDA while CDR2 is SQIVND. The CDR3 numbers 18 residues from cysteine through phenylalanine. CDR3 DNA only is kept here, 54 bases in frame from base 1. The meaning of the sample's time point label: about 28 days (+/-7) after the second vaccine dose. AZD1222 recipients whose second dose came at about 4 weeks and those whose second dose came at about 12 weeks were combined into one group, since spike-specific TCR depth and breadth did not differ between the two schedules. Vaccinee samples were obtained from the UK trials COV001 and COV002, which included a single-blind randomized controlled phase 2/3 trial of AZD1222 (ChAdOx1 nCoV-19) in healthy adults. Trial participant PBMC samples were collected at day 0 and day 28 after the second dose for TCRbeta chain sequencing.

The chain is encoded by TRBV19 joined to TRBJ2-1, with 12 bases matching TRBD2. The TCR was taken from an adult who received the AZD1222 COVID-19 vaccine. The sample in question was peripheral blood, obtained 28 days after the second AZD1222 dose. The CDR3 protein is CASSISILAGGSYNEQFF. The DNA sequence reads TGTGCCAGTAGTATAAGTATCCTAGCGGGAGGGTCCTACAATGAGCAGTTCTTC.